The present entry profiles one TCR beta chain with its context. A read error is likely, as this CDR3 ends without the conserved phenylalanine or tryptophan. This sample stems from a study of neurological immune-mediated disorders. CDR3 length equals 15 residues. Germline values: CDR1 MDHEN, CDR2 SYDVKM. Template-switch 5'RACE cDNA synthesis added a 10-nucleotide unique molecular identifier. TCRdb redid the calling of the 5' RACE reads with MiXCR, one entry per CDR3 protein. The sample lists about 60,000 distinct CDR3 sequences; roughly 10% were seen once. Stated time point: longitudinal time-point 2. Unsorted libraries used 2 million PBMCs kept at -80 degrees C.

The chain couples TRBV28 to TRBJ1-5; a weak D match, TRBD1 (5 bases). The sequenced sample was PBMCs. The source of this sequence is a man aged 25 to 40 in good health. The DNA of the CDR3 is TGTACCAGCAGTTTATGGGGGGTTGGCAATCAGCCCCAGCATATT. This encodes CTSSLWGVGNQPQHI.